Each of the 13 T cell receptor beta chains below was sequenced from the same sample in a study of blood T cells in healthy people across ages. A second PCR, run for roughly 7 to 11 cycles, used a sample-barcoded 5' primer plus a J-beta primer mix. A single record per CDR3 protein comes from TCRdb applying MiXCR to the 5' RACE reads. The sample shows some 1.5 million distinct CDR3 sequences, roughly 27% of them seen only once. What was sequenced was blood. All receptors derive from a woman aged 25-40 years in good health.

This clonotype was detected a few times. The genes are TRBV6-1 and TRBJ2-7, with 8 bases aligning to TRBD2. The CDR3 runs 16 residues. Losses at the gene ends were 6 bases for V and 2 bases for J; bases not matched to a gene: 12. Germline V gene sequence: CDR1 MNHNS, CDR2 SASEGT. DNA for the CDR3: TGTGCCAGCAGCCTAAGGGGGGCGGGAGGCCCCTACGAGCAGTACTTC. As protein: CASSLRGAGGPYEQYF.

This chain links TRBV29-1 with TRBJ1-1, with TRBD1 as a possible D gene (6 bases). Germline V gene sequence: CDR1 SQVTM, CDR2 ANQGSEA. The V end was cut by 8 bases, the J end by 5 bases, with 12 bases between. The CDR3 is 11 residues long. In DNA, the CDR3 is TGCAGCATCCTCAGGGGTACTGAAGCTTTCTTT. Amino acid sequence: CSILRGTEAFF.

This clonotype was seen only a few times. This chain links TRBV5-1 with TRBJ2-1; the D gene is possibly TRBD1 (6 bases). Trimming removed 6 bases at V and 1 base at J, with 20 bases between. Germline CDR1 and CDR2: SGHRS and YFSETQ. The CDR3 contains 17 residues. CDR3 bases: TGCGCCAGCAAGAACCAGGGGCCCCTTTTTTCCTACAATGAGCAGTTCTTC. Residues: CASKNQGPLFSYNEQFF.

This clonotype was picked up a small number of times. J is TRBJ2-1 and V is TRBV20-1; TRBD2 agrees at 9 bases. The CDR3 consists of 13 residues. Germline CDR1 DFQATT, CDR2 SNEGSKA (reference sequence). V shed 6 bases and J 4 bases; nucleotides not matched to a gene: 4. CDR3 amino acids: CSAVAGEYNEQFF. Here the CDR3 DNA reads TGCAGTGCCGTAGCGGGGGAGTACAATGAGCAGTTCTTC.

In this sample, this clonotype turned up a few times. This chain uses TRBV3-1 with TRBJ2-3, with D perhaps matching TRBD2 (5 bases). Germline V gene lookup returns CDR1 LGHDT and CDR2 YNNKEL (reference sequence). This CDR3 contains 16 residues. Trimming shortened V by 0 bases and J by 1 base, and 11 bases separated the two germline ends. Here the CDR3 reads CASSQEGVHGTDTQYF. In nucleotides, the CDR3 is TGTGCCAGCAGCCAAGAGGGAGTGCACGGCACAGATACGCAGTATTTT.

This clonotype has only a few counts. The chain employs TRBV6-2 or TRBV6-3 and TRBJ2-7; D call uncertain. Trimming took 2 bases from V and 4 from J, leaving 9 bases between them. The CDR3 runs to 13 residues. CDR1 is MNHEY, CDR2 SVGEGT, per germline. As DNA, the CDR3 is TGTGCCAGCAGTTACGGGTCTTATTACGAGCAGTACTTC. This gives the protein CASSYGSYYEQYF.

With regard to this clonotype: At one of its ends the junction is not consistent with the germline gene, which may arise from a read error. The genes are TRBV7-9 and TRBJ2-1; D is undetermined. This CDR3 is 12 amino acids long. Per the germline V gene, CDR1 is SEHNR and CDR2 is FQNEAQ (reference sequence). The CDR3 is CASSSPGNDQFF. The CDR3 DNA is TGTGCCAGCAGTTCACCTGGCAATGATCAGTTCTTC.

This clonotype was recorded at least ten times. This chain connects TRBV20-1 to TRBJ2-1, with 10 bases fitting TRBD2. CDR3 length: 18 residues. After removal of 6 bases from V and 0 bases from J, the junction contained 14 bases not matched to a gene. Per the germline V gene, CDR1 is DFQATT and CDR2 is SNEGSKA (reference sequence). The CDR3, as DNA: TGCAGTGCCCCCCCCGTAGCGGGGGGTGATCACTCCTACAATGAGCAGTTCTTC. Encoded protein: CSAPPVAGGDHSYNEQFF.

This sequence joins TRBV3-1 and TRBJ1-3; 7 positions agree with TRBD1. The CDR3 spans 15 residues. V dropped 5 bases and J dropped 4; count of bases not matched to a gene: 8. Germline V CDR1 and CDR2: LGHDT, YNNKEL (reference sequence). CDR3 protein: CASSIRGGAGNTIYF. The CDR3 coding sequence is TGTGCCAGCAGCATCAGAGGGGGCGCCGGAAACACCATATATTTT. Variable domain in full (rest from reference TRBV3-1 and TRBJ1-3): DTAVSQTPKYLVTQMGNDKSIKCEQNLGHDTMYWYKQDSKKFLKIMFSYNNKELIINETVPNRFSPKSPDKAHLNLHINSLELGDSAVYFCASSIRGGAGNTIYFGEGSWLTVV.

This clonotype was recorded a few times. This sequence joins TRBV4-3 and TRBJ2-7; 12 nucleotides align to TRBD2. Trimming at V came to 1 base and at J to 0 bases, leaving 4 bases not matched to a gene. CDR1 and CDR2 (germline): LGHNA, YSLEER. This CDR3 is built from 17 residues. The CDR3 loop reads CASSQGTSGTSSYEQYF. The CDR3 coding sequence is TGCGCCAGCAGCCAAGGGACTAGCGGGACCTCCTCCTACGAGCAGTACTTC.

The gene calls are TRBV12-5 and TRBJ1-5; the match to TRBD1 covers 7 bases. Germline CDR1 is LGHNT and CDR2 is FRNRAP. This CDR3 has 14 amino acids. Trimming at V came to 5 bases and at J to 3 bases, leaving 4 bases not matched to a gene. The CDR3 loop reads CASGRDSLNQPQHF. The CDR3 DNA reads as TGTGCTAGTGGTAGGGACAGCCTCAATCAGCCCCAGCATTTT.

The chain joins TRBV12-3 or TRBV12-4 to TRBJ2-2, with D unresolved. The CDR3 is 15 amino acids. V dropped 3 bases and J dropped 3 bases, with 11 bases sitting between them. CDR3 loop: CASSFWRSDTGELFF. The CDR3 nucleotides read TGTGCCAGCAGTTTCTGGAGATCGGACACCGGGGAGCTGTTTTTT.

With regard to this clonotype: Given a much more abundant clone one base away, this may be a read error. This rearrangement joins TRBV5-8 to TRBJ2-1; maybe TRBD1 (6 bases). Looked up from germline, CDR1 is SGHTS and CDR2 is YDEGEE. CDR3 length: 12 residues. The CDR3, as DNA: TGTGCCAGCAGCTCACAGGGATTTGAGCAGGTCTTC. It yields the protein CASSSQGFEQVF.